The source of this TCR beta chain is a study of T cells after yellow fever vaccination. TCR cDNA was made by 5'RACE template switching, adding a universal primer site and UMIs. TCRdb re-derived calls from the 5' RACE reads in MiXCR, one entry per CDR3 protein. The sample has hundreds of thousands of distinct CDR3 sequences, around an eighth seen once; the top ten hold about 15%. This CDR3 is built from 17 residues. Deletions cut 4 bases from V and 3 bases from J, with 19 bases between. CDR1 and CDR2 from the germline V gene are SGHRS and YFSETQ. Material: PBMCs, obtained on the day of the yellow fever booster vaccination. V is TRBV5-1 and J is TRBJ2-2, with D perhaps TRBD2 (6 bases). This clonotype originated in a man younger than 45 who received the YFV17D yellow fever vaccine. CDR3 in DNA: TGCGCCAGCAGCCCCCCGGGAGCGGCTGGGGACACCGGGGAGCTGTTTTTT. Translating it yields CASSPPGAAGDTGELFF.